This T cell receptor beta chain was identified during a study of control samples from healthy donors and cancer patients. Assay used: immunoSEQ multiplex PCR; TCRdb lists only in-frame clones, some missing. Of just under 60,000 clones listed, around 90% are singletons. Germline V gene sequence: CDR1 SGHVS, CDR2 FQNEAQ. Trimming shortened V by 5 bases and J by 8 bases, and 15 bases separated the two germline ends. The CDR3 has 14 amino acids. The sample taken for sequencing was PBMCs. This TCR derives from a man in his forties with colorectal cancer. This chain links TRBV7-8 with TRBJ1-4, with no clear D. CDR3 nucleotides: TGTGCCAGCAGCCCTCCCCGGGGTGGGGAAAAACTGTTTTTT. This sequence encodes CASSPPRGGEKLFF.